The entry below gives a single T cell receptor beta chain sequence along with its context. This sample is drawn from a study of early T cells in non-severe SARS-CoV-2 infection. In the library, individual cDNA molecules carried attached unique molecular identifiers. TCRdb re-called the 5' RACE reads with MiXCR, one entry per CDR3 protein. The sample holds fewer than 55,000 distinct CDR3 sequences, less than 9.5% seen once. This CDR3 has 13 residues. The chain combines TRBV12-2 with TRBJ1-1; the D call in the table, TRBD1, was not verified against the DNA. TRBV12-2 is recorded as a pseudogene. Material: whole blood. This receptor was identified in an adult who was a healthcare worker with PCR-confirmed SARS-CoV-2 infection or an uninfected control (not recorded which). CDR3 residues: CASRPGTGGKLFF. The CDR3 nucleotides are TGTGCAAGTCGCCCCGGGACAGGGGGGAAGCTTTTCTTT.